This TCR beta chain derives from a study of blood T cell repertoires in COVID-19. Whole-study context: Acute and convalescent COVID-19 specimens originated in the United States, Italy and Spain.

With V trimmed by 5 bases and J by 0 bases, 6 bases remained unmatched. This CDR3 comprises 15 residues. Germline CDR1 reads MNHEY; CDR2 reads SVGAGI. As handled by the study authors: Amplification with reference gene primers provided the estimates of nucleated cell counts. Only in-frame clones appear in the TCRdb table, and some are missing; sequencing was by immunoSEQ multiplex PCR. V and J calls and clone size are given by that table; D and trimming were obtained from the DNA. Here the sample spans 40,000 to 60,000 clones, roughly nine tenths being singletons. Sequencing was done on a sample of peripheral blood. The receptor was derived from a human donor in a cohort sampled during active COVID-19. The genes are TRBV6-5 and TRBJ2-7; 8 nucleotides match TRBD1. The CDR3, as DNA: TGTGCCAGCAGTCGGGACAGGATCAACTCCTACGAGCAGTACTTC. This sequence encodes CASSRDRINSYEQYF.